In its sample, the clone carrying this TCR beta chain was seen a few times. Unmatched junction bases numbered 6, after V lost 4 bases and J lost 3 bases. This CDR3 spans 15 amino acids. The germline CDR1 and CDR2 sequences are SGHRS and YFSETQ. The data stem from a study of blood T cell repertoires in COVID-19. Overall study context: Italy, Spain and the United States were the sources of the convalescent and acute COVID-19 samples. T cells, B-cell-depleted T cells, or PBMCs supplied cDNA or gDNA.

Per the original data handling: Amplified reference gene primers provided the basis for estimating nucleated cell counts. Sequencing was performed with immunoSEQ multiplex PCR; in TCRdb, only in-frame clones are kept and a portion is missing. V and J calls and clone size follow that table, whereas D and trimming were derived from the DNA. In the table there are around 69,000 clones, roughly 85% of which are singletons. The origin of this receptor is a man over 45 with acute or convalescent COVID-19. The sample comprised peripheral blood. This sequence joins TRBV5-1 and TRBJ2-1, with 8 bases fitting TRBD1. CDR3 sequence (DNA): TGCGCCAGCAGCCCCCGGACAGGGAACTACAATGAGCAGTTCTTC. Its translation: CASSPRTGNYNEQFF.